The next 20 T cell receptor beta chains were all read from a single sample in a study of cytomegalovirus exposure and HLA in healthy donors. Primers for the PCR totalled 60 Vbeta and 13 Jbeta. Here immunoSEQ multiplex PCR was the method, and the copy in TCRdb shows in-frame clones only, minus some. The sample includes some 120,000 clones, approximately 9.4% of them seen just once. Input material: PBMCs. The receptors shown here come from a young man in good health and CMV-seronegative.

This clone was recorded a few times. The V call is TRBV27, the J call TRBJ1-2; 9 bases line up with TRBD1. CDR1 MNHEY and CDR2 SMNVEV come from the germline V gene (reference sequence). J lost 6 bases, V lost 5 bases, and 4 bases had no gene match. This CDR3 comprises 13 residues. The CDR3 nucleotides read TGTGCCAGCAGTCGCGGGACAGGGAATGGCTACACCTTC. It specifies CASSRGTGNGYTF.

The V gene is TRBV5-6, the J gene TRBJ2-3, with D possibly being TRBD2 (6 bases). Trimming took off 0 bases at V and 1 base at J, with 15 bases between the two ends. Germline assignment: CDR1 SGHDT and CDR2 YYEEEE. This CDR3 has 17 residues. The CDR3 bases are TGTGCCAGCAGCTTGGGGGGCGGGGCTGGGCGCACAGATACGCAGTATTTT. This gives the protein CASSLGGGAGRTDTQYF.

In its sample, this clone was seen a few times. The chain is built from TRBV30 and TRBJ1-4; 9 bases are a match to TRBD1. The germline gives CDR1 GTSNPN, CDR2 SVGIG (reference sequence). The CDR3 totals 16 residues. Losses at the gene ends were 8 bases for V and 7 bases for J; bases not matched to a gene: 17. In DNA, the CDR3 is TGTGCCGCCGTTGGGGCAGCCGGGACAGGGAGTGAAAAACTGTTTTTT. Translated: CAAVGAAGTGSEKLFF.

The table lists this clone with a few counts. Germline and junction disagree at one end, which may indicate a read error. V is TRBV5-1 and J is TRBJ1-3; possible D gene TRBD1, 5 bases. This CDR3 has 10 amino acids. Germline lookup yields CDR1 SGHRS and CDR2 YFSETQ. The CDR3 loop reads CASSFGGEHF. In DNA, the CDR3 is TGCGCCAGCAGCTTCGGAGGGGAACATTTT.

This clone was found a few times. The rearrangement joins TRBV4-3 to TRBJ2-2; 8 nucleotides agree with TRBD2. V trimming: 1 base; J trimming: 7 bases; junction bases outside the gene matches: 8. Germline CDR1 and CDR2: LGHNA and YSLEER. There are 16 residues in the CDR3. The CDR3 protein is CASSQGVGGANGELFF. CDR3 in DNA: TGCGCCAGCAGCCAAGGTGTCGGGGGGGCGAACGGGGAGCTGTTTTTT.

In this sample, this clone turned up a few times. The V and J genes are TRBV6-5 and TRBJ2-7; 8 nucleotides line up with TRBD1. Germline V CDR1 and CDR2: MNHEY, SVGAGI. Losses at the gene ends were 8 bases for V and 5 bases for J; bases not matched to a gene: 8. The CDR3 runs to 13 residues. This CDR3 reads CASGRTGSNEQYF. The CDR3 DNA reads as TGTGCCAGCGGGAGGACAGGGTCCAACGAGCAGTACTTC.

The chain joins TRBV6-5 to TRBJ2-7; 10 bases line up with TRBD2. Trimming removed 5 bases from V and 3 bases from J; junction bases left unmatched: 4. The CDR3 is 14 residues long. Per the germline V gene, CDR1 is MNHEY and CDR2 is SVGAGI. The CDR3 DNA reads as TGTGCCAGCAGTCTAGCGGGAGCCCGCTACGAGCAGTACTTC. Its translation: CASSLAGARYEQYF.

The V and J genes are TRBV18 and TRBJ2-1; 9 bases match TRBD1. Germline lookup yields CDR1 KGHSH and CDR2 LQKENI. The CDR3 has 15 residues. V lost 3 bases and J lost 2; bases outside the gene matches: 2. This chain's CDR3 is CASSPRDRAYNEQFF. As DNA, the CDR3 is TGTGCCAGCTCACCTCGGGACAGGGCCTACAATGAGCAGTTCTTC.

V and J are TRBV5-1 and TRBJ2-5; 9 bases map to TRBD2. The germline V gene has CDR1 SGHRS and CDR2 YFSETQ. The CDR3 extends over 17 amino acids. The V gene end was trimmed by 0 bases and the J gene end by 3 bases; junction bases not matched to a gene: 9. The CDR3 spells CASSLVRRPSGEETQYF. The CDR3 region has the DNA TGCGCCAGCAGCTTGGTACGTCGGCCTAGCGGGGAAGAGACCCAGTACTTC.

This chain links TRBV7-6 with TRBJ2-7; maybe TRBD2 (6 bases). The CDR3 runs 13 residues. V lost 5 bases and J 5 bases, leaving 13 bases between the germline ends. Germline V gene data show CDR1 as SGHVS and CDR2 as FNYEAQ. This CDR3 is CASSPQEGNEQYF. For the CDR3, the DNA is TGTGCCAGCAGCCCCCAGGAGGGAAACGAGCAGTACTTC.

This chain joins TRBV10-3 and TRBJ1-4, with 8 nucleotides matching TRBD1. The CDR3 is 14 amino acids. Germline CDR1 and CDR2: ENHRY and SYGVKD. After removal of 2 bases from V and 8 bases from J, the junction contained 4 bases not matched to a gene. DNA for the CDR3: TGTGCCATCAGTGAGACAGGGGGGAACGAAAAACTGTTTTTT. It specifies CAISETGGNEKLFF.

On this clone: Other nucleotide sequences in the sample specify the same CDR3. This chain uses TRBV5-4 with TRBJ2-7, with 8 bases that match TRBD1. Germline loops: CDR1 SGHNT, CDR2 YYREEE (reference sequence). V dropped 6 bases and J dropped 2; count of bases not matched to a gene: 7. The CDR3 has 14 residues. DNA of the CDR3: TGTGCCAGCACCGGACAGGGAAAAGCCTACGAGCAGTACTTC. Residues: CASTGQGKAYEQYF.

The V call is TRBV5-5, the J call TRBJ1-6; D remains unclear. V lost 2 bases to trimming and J lost 3 bases, with 15 bases between them. The CDR3 runs to 17 residues. Germline assignment: CDR1 SGHKS and CDR2 YYEKEE (reference sequence). The CDR3 nucleotides read TGTGCCAGCAGCTTAAGTTTACCACAGATCTATAATTCACCCCTCCACTTT. This sequence encodes CASSLSLPQIYNSPLHF.

This clone was observed a few times. V gene TRBV7-8 combines with J gene TRBJ2-7; D is unclear. Trimming shortened V by 5 bases and J by 3 bases, and 5 bases separated the two germline ends. The CDR3 extends over 11 amino acids. The germline V gene has CDR1 SGHVS and CDR2 FQNEAQ. The CDR3 here is CASSPLYEQYF. CDR3 DNA: TGTGCCAGCAGCCCCCTCTACGAGCAGTACTTC.

This clone was counted between two and nine times. One junction end does not reproduce the germline sequence, and a read error may be involved. The chain links TRBV7-7 to TRBJ2-7; 7 bases line up with TRBD1. CDR1 is SSHAT and CDR2 is FNYEAQ in the germline V gene (reference sequence). The CDR3 runs to 13 residues. This CDR3 reads CASSLDRAHEQYF. The CDR3 nucleotides read TGTGCTAGCAGCCTCGACAGGGCCCACGAGCAGTACTTC.

This chain links TRBV7-6 with TRBJ2-7, with D tentatively TRBD2 (6 bases). Trimming cost V 2 bases and J 3 bases, with 11 bases left between them. The CDR3 sequence is 14 residues long. The V gene's germline CDR1 is SGHVS and CDR2 FNYEAQ. Here the CDR3 reads CASSLQEGYYEQYF. The CDR3 DNA sequence: TGTGCCAGCAGCTTACAGGAGGGTTACTACGAGCAGTACTTC.

The rearrangement uses TRBV27 and TRBJ2-1, with 11 bases aligning to TRBD2. Germline V lookup: CDR1 MNHEY, CDR2 SMNVEV (reference sequence). The CDR3 loop spans 15 amino acids. Trimming cost V 2 bases and J 7 bases; bases outside gene matches: 4. The CDR3 spells CASSLSSSGRNEQFF. Written as DNA, the CDR3 is TGTGCCAGCAGTTTAAGTTCTAGCGGGAGGAATGAGCAGTTCTTC.

This clone was seen more than once but under ten times. The CDR3 coding sequence is TGTGCCATCAGTCCGACCGGGACAGGGTATGGCTACACCTTC. Its protein product is CAISPTGTGYGYTF. This rearrangement joins TRBV10-3 to TRBJ1-2; 9 positions match TRBD1. Germline V CDR1 and CDR2: ENHRY, SYGVKD. The CDR3 contains 14 residues. The V gene end was trimmed by 5 bases and the J gene end by 5 bases; junction bases not matched to a gene: 6.

There are a few counts of this clone. V usage is TRBV5-1 and J usage is TRBJ2-7, with 12 bases that match TRBD2. Germline values: CDR1 SGHRS, CDR2 YFSETQ. Germline trimming cut 3 bases from V and 6 bases from J; bases unmatched to any gene: 10. The CDR3 runs to 16 residues. CDR3 nucleotide sequence: TGCGCCAGCAGCTCAGAACTAGCGGGGGGCCAGACCGAGCAGTACTTC. This gives the protein CASSSELAGGQTEQYF.

This clone was observed a few times. CDR3 loop: CASSLIFGGPSEQFF. The CDR3 DNA follows: TGTGCCAGCAGTTTAATTTTCGGGGGGCCGAGTGAGCAGTTCTTC. The V and J genes are TRBV28 and TRBJ2-1, with D maybe TRBD2 (7 bases). Trimming took off 2 bases at V and 9 bases at J, with 17 bases between the two ends. In germline, CDR1 is MDHEN, CDR2 SYDVKM. The CDR3 runs to 15 residues.